A selection of T cell receptor beta chains follows, all from one sample in a study of blood T cell repertoires in COVID-19. Method: immunoSEQ multiplex PCR; TCRdb's copy keeps in-frame clones and lacks some. The data contain around 180,000 clones, less than 85% of them singletons. Sequencing was carried out using peripheral blood. These TCRs come from an elderly woman with active or convalescent COVID-19. CDR3s include the opening cysteine and the closing phenylalanine or tryptophan. The D gene is left open where the match is weak. Clone size, where shown, is once, few, many, or a class for clones that have expanded.

-	-	TRBJ1-4	TRBV4-1	TGCGCCAGCAGCCAAGGGGACACAGATGAAAAACTGTTTTTT	CASSQGDTDEKLFF
-	-	TRBJ1-6	TRBV27	TGTGCCAGCAGTTTAATTACACCGGGGAATTCACCCCTCCACTTT	CASSLITPGNSPLHF
-	-	TRBJ2-2	TRBV5-4	TGTGCCAGCAGTTCGGCCAGGGTGTCCACCGGGGAGCTGTTTTTT	CASSSARVSTGELFF
-	TRBD1	TRBJ1-2	TRBV19	TGTGCCAGTAGTAGAGGACAGGGATCCAACTATGGCTACACCTTC	CASSRGQGSNYGYTF
few	-	TRBJ1-5	TRBV2	TGTGCCAGCAGTGTCGAGGGGGGGGATCAGCCCCAGCATTTT	CASSVEGGDQPQHF
-	-	TRBJ1-2	TRBV6-6	TGTGCCAGCAGTTACCCCCTCTATGGCTACACCTTC	CASSYPLYGYTF
-	-	TRBJ1-3	TRBV6-5	TGTGCCAGCAGGGGGCGAGGTCGAAACACCATATATTTT	CASRGRGRNTIYF
-	TRBD1	TRBJ1-2	TRBV5-1	TGCGCCAGCAGCGGGGGGACAGGGCCCCCCTATGGCTACACCTTC	CASSGGTGPPYGYTF
-	TRBD1	TRBJ1-2	TRBV6-5	TGTGCCAGCAACCGCGGACAGGTATCAGGCTACACCTTC	CASNRGQVSGYTF
-	-	TRBJ2-7	TRBV28	TGTGCCAGCAGTTTATTTGTCCAGGGGGGAGACGAGCAGTACTTC	CASSLFVQGGDEQYF
-	TRBD2	TRBJ2-5	TRBV28	TGTGCCAGCAGTCCCCGGACTAGCGGGAGGGCCTCAGAGACCCAGTACTTC	CASSPRTSGRASETQYF
few	-	TRBJ1-2	TRBV11-2	TGTGCCAGCAGCCGGGGCTGGGGGCGCGATGAAGGCTACACCTTC	CASSRGWGRDEGYTF
-	-	TRBJ2-7	TRBV4-1	TGCGCCAGCAGCCAAGAGTCTGGCGGGCCTAGCTCCTACGAGCAGTACTTC	CASSQESGGPSSYEQYF
-	-	TRBJ2-2	TRBV5-1	TGCGCCAGCAGCTTGGTCCTCAACACCGGGGAGCTGTTTTTT	CASSLVLNTGELFF
-	TRBD2	TRBJ2-7	TRBV6-6	TGTGCCAGCAGTCGATCCGGGACTAGCGGGTACGAGCAGTACTTC	CASSRSGTSGYEQYF
-	-	TRBJ2-7	TRBV12-3/TRBV12-4	TGTGCCAGCGGTATCGCGTACCTCGAGCAGTACTTC	CASGIAYLEQYF
-	-	TRBJ1-1	TRBV19	TGTGCCAGTAGTATAGAGGCAGGTGGAATGAACACTGAAGCTTTCTTT	CASSIEAGGMNTEAFF
-	-	TRBJ1-1	TRBV7-9	TGTGCCAGCAGCTTCGAACTCCCTGAAGCTTTCTTT	CASSFELPEAFF
-	-	TRBJ1-2	TRBV27	TGTGCCAGCAGTTTATCTGGGCAGGGGTATGGCTACACCTTC	CASSLSGQGYGYTF
-	TRBD2	TRBJ2-1	TRBV3-1/TRBV3-2	TGTGCCAGCAGCCAAGCCGGTAGCGGGAGTTACAATGAGCAGTTCTTC	CASSQAGSGSYNEQFF
few	-	TRBJ1-1	TRBV7-9	TGTGCCAGCAATCTGTACGACAGATTCTCCCTTTGGAACACTGAAGCTTTCTTT	CASNLYDRFSLWNTEAFF
-	TRBD1	TRBJ1-1	TRBV2	TGTGCCAGCGATGAGACAGGGAGAGCTTTCTTT	CASDETGRAFF
-	TRBD2	TRBJ2-3	TRBV19	TGTGCCAGCGGGACTAGCGTTAGGGATACGCAGTATTTT	CASGTSVRDTQYF
once	TRBD2	TRBJ2-1	TRBV6-4	TGTGCCAGCAGTGTTAGCGGGAGGGCCCACAATGAGCAGTTCTTC	CASSVSGRAHNEQFF
-	TRBD2	TRBJ2-1	TRBV5-8	TGTGCCAGCCATACGACTAGCGGGATTGGCAATGAGCAGTTCTTC	CASHTTSGIGNEQFF
once	TRBD1	TRBJ2-7	TRBV10-3	TGTGCCACCGGACAGGACCAAAGTTCCGAGCAGTACTTC	CATGQDQSSEQYF
once	-	TRBJ1-1	TRBV5-6	TGTGCCACCTCTTTTGGTAGGAACACTGAAGCTTTCTTT	CATSFGRNTEAFF
-	TRBD2	TRBJ2-1	TRBV5-1	TGCGCCAGCAGCACCTCGACTAGCGGATCCTACAATGAGCAGTTCTTC	CASSTSTSGSYNEQFF
-	-	TRBJ2-5	TRBV6-5	TGTGCCAGCAGGTCGACAGGCCAAGAGACCCAGTACTTC	CASRSTGQETQYF
-	TRBD2	TRBJ2-1	TRBV7-2	TGTGCCAGCAGCCGGACTAGCGGGAGGGCCGCGTGGATTGCGGATGAGCAGTTCTTC	CASSRTSGRAAWIADEQFF
few	TRBD1	TRBJ1-1	TRBV4-1	TGCGCCAGCAGTCAGACGGACAGGGGGCCGGAAGCTTTCTTT	CASSQTDRGPEAFF
-	TRBD1	TRBJ2-7	TRBV11-1	TGTGCCAGCAGCCTGACAGGGGAGTCCTACGAGCAGTACTTC	CASSLTGESYEQYF
-	TRBD1	TRBJ1-2	TRBV29-1	TGCAGCGTTGAGGGACAGGGGGCATGGGGCTACACCTTC	CSVEGQGAWGYTF
-	TRBD1	TRBJ1-2	TRBV6-5	TGTGCCAGCAGTCGACGGACAGGGGACGGCTACACCTTC	CASSRRTGDGYTF
few	-	TRBJ1-2	TRBV4-1	TGCGCCAGCAGCCCCCCCAGGGTAAAATATGGCTACACCTTC	CASSPPRVKYGYTF
-	-	TRBJ1-1	TRBV5-1	TGCGCCAGCAGCGACCAGGGGAGTGTGAACACTGAAGCTTTCTTT	CASSDQGSVNTEAFF
once	-	TRBJ1-4	TRBV18	TGTGCCAGCTCACCCGACCTTCAGGGTGAACTGTTTTTT	CASSPDLQGELFF
-	-	TRBJ1-5	TRBV28	TGTGCCAGCAGTTTTTTGGGGCTGACTAGCAATCAGCCCCAGCATTTT	CASSFLGLTSNQPQHF
-	-	TRBJ2-7	TRBV3-1/TRBV3-2	TGTGCCAGCAGCCAAGACGGGACTGCGTACGCCTACGAGCAGTACTTC	CASSQDGTAYAYEQYF
-	-	TRBJ2-7	TRBV9	TGTGCCAGCAGCGTAGGTCAGGGCTGGAGCCTCTACGAGCAGTACTTC	CASSVGQGWSLYEQYF
-	TRBD1	TRBJ1-2	TRBV7-2	TGTGCCAGCAGCCCAAGGACAGGGAGGAACTATGGCTACACCTTC	CASSPRTGRNYGYTF
-	-	TRBJ1-3	TRBV2	TGTGCCAGCAGGAGCGGACAGTTTGCCACCATATATTTT	CASRSGQFATIYF
-	-	TRBJ2-7	TRBV6-5	TGTGCCAGCAGTTCGGAGTACGAGCAGTACTTC	CASSSEYEQYF
-	TRBD1	TRBJ1-2	TRBV18	TGTGCCAGCTCACCTAACCGCCTTGCAGGGGGCGGCTACACCTTC	CASSPNRLAGGGYTF
once	-	TRBJ2-7	TRBV9	TGTGCCAGCAGCGTAGCCCCCAGCTCCTACGAGCAGTACTTC	CASSVAPSSYEQYF
-	TRBD1	TRBJ1-1	TRBV9	TGTGCCAGCAGCGTACTGACAGGGCCTGAAGCTTTCTTT	CASSVLTGPEAFF
-	-	TRBJ1-1	TRBV19	TGTGCCAGTAGTGTTACAGGGAGGGGCACTGAAGCTTTCTTT	CASSVTGRGTEAFF
-	-	TRBJ1-1	TRBV7-8	TGTGCCAGCAGCGCCCTCCCAGGGGAGACTGAAGCTTTCTTT	CASSALPGETEAFF
-	TRBD1	TRBJ1-6	TRBV28	TGTGCCAGCAGTAATAGTGTGGGGACAGGGTATAATTCACCCCTCCACTTT	CASSNSVGTGYNSPLHF